Following are 20 T cell receptor beta chains from one sample sequenced in a study of OX40 agonist ivuxolimab in advanced cancers. Generated by immunoSEQ multiplex PCR, the TCRdb table keeps only in-frame clones and is missing some. The sample lists about 77,000 clones, over 85% seen once, with around 2.4% in the top ten. The input for sequencing was CD4+ or CD8+ T cells sorted from blood, taken in a trial of the OX40 agonist ivuxolimab. The receptors shown here come from an adult with an advanced solid tumor such as melanoma, head and neck, liver or kidney cancer.

This chain uses TRBV29-1 with TRBJ1-2, with TRBD1 matching over 10 bases. Trimming at V came to 3 bases and at J to 8 bases, leaving 18 bases not matched to a gene. Looked up from germline, CDR1 is SQVTM and CDR2 is ANQGSEA. This CDR3 spans 17 amino acids. The CDR3 DNA reads TGCAGCGTTGACCTCGCCGGGACAGGGGAAGTTGTGGGCGGCTACACCTTC. Translating it yields CSVDLAGTGEVVGGYTF.

Turning to this clone: The sample has other DNA sequences that encode this CDR3 too. The chain couples TRBV29-1 to TRBJ2-3; the match to TRBD2 covers 8 bases. V dropped 4 bases and J dropped 1; count of bases not matched to a gene: 7. Germline-derived CDR1 and CDR2 are SQVTM and ANQGSEA. The CDR3 extends over 15 amino acids. The CDR3, as DNA: TGCAGCGTTGGAACGAGCGGGGGAGGCACAGATACGCAGTATTTT. Its protein product is CSVGTSGGGTDTQYF.

The V gene is TRBV6-9, the J gene TRBJ1-1; D is uncertain. Trimming took 5 bases from V and 4 from J, leaving 11 bases between them. CDR3 length: 13 amino acids. CDR1 is MNHGY, CDR2 SVAAGI, per germline. The CDR3 protein is CASSGPAGTEAFF. The CDR3 DNA reads TGTGCCAGCAGTGGCCCGGCGGGCACTGAAGCTTTCTTT.

The rearrangement uses TRBV28 and TRBJ2-2; D is unresolved. Trimming removed 4 bases at V and 7 bases at J, with 13 bases between. The CDR3 length is 14 residues. Germline CDR1 is MDHEN and CDR2 is SYDVKM. The CDR3 reads CASSSPSYLGELFF. The CDR3 region has the DNA TGTGCCAGCAGTTCCCCCTCTTACCTCGGGGAGCTGTTTTTT.

This clone was found a few times. This sample includes further DNA sequences coding for the same CDR3. The chain couples TRBV5-1 to TRBJ2-5; D perhaps matches TRBD1 (5 bases). Trimming removed 0 bases at V and 0 bases at J, with 6 bases between. CDR3 size: 14 residues. The germline CDR1 and CDR2 sequences are SGHRS and YFSETQ. In DNA, the CDR3 is TGCGCCAGCAGCTTGGCAGGGAACCAAGAGACCCAGTACTTC. Translation: CASSLAGNQETQYF. Based on the CDR3 plus reference TRBV5-1 and TRBJ2-5, the full variable domain is KAGVTQTPRYLIKTRGQQVTLSCSPISGHRSVSWYQQTPGQGLQFLFEYFSETQRNKGNFPGRFSGRQFSNSRSEMNVSTLELGDSALYLCASSLAGNQETQYFGPGTRLLVL.

This clone was found a few times. The genes are TRBV2 and TRBJ1-2; 7 positions agree with TRBD1. There are 15 residues in the CDR3. Germline V lookup: CDR1 SNHLY, CDR2 FYNNEI. With V trimmed by 6 bases and J by 7 bases, 14 bases remained unmatched. CDR3 loop: CASRRDGQAGGGYTF. The DNA of the CDR3 is TGTGCCAGCAGGAGAGACGGACAGGCTGGGGGTGGCTACACCTTC.

The rearrangement joins TRBV7-1 to TRBJ2-7; 9 positions match TRBD2. Being an ORF, TRBV7-1 has a function that is uncertain. This CDR3 is 16 amino acids long. Trimming took 4 bases from V and 3 from J; bases not matched to a gene: 10. CDR3 DNA: TGTGCCAGCAGCTTAGTGGTGCTAGCGGGGCACTACGAGCAGTACTTC. Translating it yields CASSLVVLAGHYEQYF.

V and J are TRBV6-5 and TRBJ2-1; possibly TRBD1 or TRBD2 for D (5 bases each). The ends were cut back, 7 bases at V and 5 bases at J, with 18 bases in the middle. This CDR3 spans 15 amino acids. The V gene's germline CDR1 is MNHEY and CDR2 SVGAGI. CDR3 in amino acids: CASIVGTSRNNEQFF. The CDR3 coding sequence is TGTGCCAGCATAGTGGGGACCTCCCGAAACAATGAGCAGTTCTTC.

The chain joins TRBV16 to TRBJ2-5, with 10 nucleotides matching TRBD1. The CDR3 spans 16 residues. From germline, CDR1 is KGHSY and CDR2 FQNENV. The V gene end was trimmed by 4 bases and the J gene end by 1 base; junction bases not matched to a gene: 6. The CDR3 spells CASSLRTGGPQETQYF. The CDR3 region has the DNA TGTGCCAGCAGCCTAAGGACAGGGGGGCCCCAAGAGACCCAGTACTTC. Full variable domain (rest looked up from reference TRBV16 and TRBJ2-5): GEEVAQTPKHLVRGEGQKAKLYCAPIKGHSYVFWYQQVLKNEFKFLISFQNENVFDETGMPKERFSAKCLPNSPCSLEIQATKLEDSAVYFCASSLRTGGPQETQYFGPGTRLLVL.

V usage is TRBV11-2 and J usage is TRBJ2-7; 7 nucleotides agree with TRBD1. The J segment lost 2 bases and the V segment lost 5 bases, leaving 15 bases of the junction unmatched. The CDR3 totals 17 residues. Looked up from germline, CDR1 is SGHAT and CDR2 is FQNNGV. The CDR3 sequence: CASSPINRDRGTYEQYF. CDR3 coding DNA: TGTGCCAGCAGCCCTATAAACCGGGACAGAGGAACCTACGAGCAGTACTTC.

V is TRBV5-1 and J is TRBJ2-1; TRBD2 might be the D (7 bases). Germline CDR1 SGHRS, CDR2 YFSETQ. The CDR3 has 16 residues. Between the trimmed V and J ends, which lost 3 bases and 0 bases, there was a span of 13 bases. The DNA of the CDR3 is TGCGCCAGCAGCTCGGGGGGCGGCAGCTCCTACAATGAGCAGTTCTTC. It translates to CASSSGGGSSYNEQFF.

The V call is TRBV5-5, the J call TRBJ2-1; no reliable D call. V lost 4 bases and J 4 bases, leaving 24 bases between the germline ends. CDR3 length: 18 amino acids. Germline V gene lookup returns CDR1 SGHKS and CDR2 YYEKEE (reference sequence). CDR3: CASSGGRIQTKTYNEQFF. The CDR3 DNA follows: TGTGCCAGCAGCGGTGGCAGGATCCAGACCAAGACTTACAATGAGCAGTTCTTC.

The genes are TRBV18 and TRBJ1-1; no clear D. The CDR3 is 17 amino acids. Per the germline V gene, CDR1 is KGHSH and CDR2 is LQKENI. V lost 6 bases to trimming and J lost 5 bases, with 25 bases between them. CDR3 amino acids: CASSSATPTTTLTEAFF. The CDR3 coding sequence is TGTGCCAGCTCCTCTGCTACCCCCACAACTACGTTAACTGAAGCTTTCTTT.

The gene calls are TRBV4-2 and TRBJ2-2, with 8 bases aligning to TRBD2. The J segment lost 2 bases and the V segment lost 1 base, leaving 3 bases of the junction unmatched. The CDR3 runs to 16 residues. In germline, CDR1 is LGHNA, CDR2 YNFKEQ. This CDR3 reads CASSQGSGGNTGELFF. The CDR3, as DNA: TGTGCCAGCAGCCAAGGCAGCGGGGGAAACACCGGGGAGCTGTTTTTT.

The chain carries TRBV5-1 and TRBJ1-1, with 9 bases identical to TRBD1. Germline V gives CDR1 SGHRS, CDR2 YFSETQ. This CDR3 is 16 amino acids long. V was pared by 4 bases and J by 0 bases, with 7 bases of the junction left unmatched. The DNA for the CDR3 is TGCGCCAGCAGCAAGGGACAGGGAAGGGTGAACACTGAAGCTTTCTTT. It specifies CASSKGQGRVNTEAFF. Variable domain in full (rest from reference TRBV5-1 and TRBJ1-1): KAGVTQTPRYLIKTRGQQVTLSCSPISGHRSVSWYQQTPGQGLQFLFEYFSETQRNKGNFPGRFSGRQFSNSRSEMNVSTLELGDSALYLCASSKGQGRVNTEAFFGQGTRLTVV.

The chain joins TRBV5-4 to TRBJ2-2; 12 bases are a match to TRBD2. CDR3 length equals 18 residues. Trimming cost V 2 bases and J 7 bases; bases outside gene matches: 12. CDR1 and CDR2 (germline): SGHNT, YYREEE (reference sequence). CDR3 amino acids: CASSFAGTSGFGGGELFF. In DNA form, the CDR3 reads TGTGCCAGCAGCTTCGCCGGGACTAGCGGGTTCGGGGGCGGGGAGCTGTTTTTT.

The CDR3 is CASSFTPGGLPYEQYF. The CDR3 bases are TGCGCCAGCAGCTTTACCCCAGGGGGACTCCCCTACGAGCAGTACTTC. The V and J genes are TRBV5-1 and TRBJ2-7, with D possibly matching TRBD1 (7 bases). V lost 2 bases and J lost 2, with 17 bases in between. Germline-derived CDR1 and CDR2 are SGHRS and YFSETQ. CDR3 length: 16 residues.

V gene TRBV2 combines with J gene TRBJ1-1, with a tentative D call TRBD1 (6 bases). CDR3 length: 16 amino acids. Germline V gene lookup returns CDR1 SNHLY and CDR2 FYNNEI. V was cut by 5 bases and J by 4 bases, with 20 bases left in between. The CDR3 nucleotides read TGTGCCAGCAGTCAGGGGTCAGCTAAAGTAAGCACTGAAGCTTTCTTT. This sequence encodes CASSQGSAKVSTEAFF.

The genes are TRBV11-2 and TRBJ2-1; no clear D. This CDR3 is 15 amino acids long. V was pared by 1 base and J by 0 bases, with 7 bases between. In germline, CDR1 is SGHAT, CDR2 FQNNGV. The CDR3 bases are TGTGCCAGCAGCTTAGTTACGGGCTCCTACAATGAGCAGTTCTTC. Translation: CASSLVTGSYNEQFF. Using reference TRBV11-2 and TRBJ2-1 for the parts outside the CDR3, the full variable domain is EAGVAQSPRYKIIEKRQSVAFWCNPISGHATLYWYQQILGQGPKLLIQFQNNGVVDDSQLPKDRFSAERLKGVDSTLKIQPAKLEDSAVYLCASSLVTGSYNEQFFGPGTRLTVL.

The chain has TRBV2 and TRBJ1-4; D might be TRBD1 (5 bases). This CDR3 comprises 13 residues. V lost 9 bases to trimming and J lost 3 bases, with 11 bases between them. Per germline, CDR1 SNHLY and CDR2 FYNNEI. The CDR3 DNA follows: TGTGCCAGTGGACAAGGTTCTAATGAAAAACTGTTTTTT. Encoded protein: CASGQGSNEKLFF.